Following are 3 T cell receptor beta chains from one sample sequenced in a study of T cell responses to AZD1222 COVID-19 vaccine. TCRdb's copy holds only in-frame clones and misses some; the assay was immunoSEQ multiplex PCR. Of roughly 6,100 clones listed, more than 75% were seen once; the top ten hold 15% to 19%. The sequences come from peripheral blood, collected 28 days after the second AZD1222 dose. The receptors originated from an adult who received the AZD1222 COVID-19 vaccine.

In DNA, the CDR3 is TGTGCCACCAGTGACGGACCTACCTACGAGCAGTACTTC. The encoded protein is CATSDGPTYEQYF. The genes are TRBV24-1 and TRBJ2-7; no firm D call. V shed 4 bases and J shed 2 bases, with 8 bases lying between them. From germline, CDR1 is KGHDR and CDR2 SFDVKD. The CDR3 sequence is 13 residues long.

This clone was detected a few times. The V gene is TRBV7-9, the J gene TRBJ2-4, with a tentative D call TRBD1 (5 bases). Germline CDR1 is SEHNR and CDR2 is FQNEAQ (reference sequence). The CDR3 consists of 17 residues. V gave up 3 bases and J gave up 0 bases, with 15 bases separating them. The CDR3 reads CASSFGAVGSAKNIQYF. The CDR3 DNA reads TGTGCCAGCAGCTTTGGGGCAGTCGGTTCAGCCAAAAACATTCAGTACTTC.

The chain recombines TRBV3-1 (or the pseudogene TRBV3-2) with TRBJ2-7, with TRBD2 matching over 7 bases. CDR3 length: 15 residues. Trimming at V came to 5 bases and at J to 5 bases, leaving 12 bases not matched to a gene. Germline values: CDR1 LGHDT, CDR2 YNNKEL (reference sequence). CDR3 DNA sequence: TGTGCCAGCAGCTACAGCGCGGGAGTATCGGACGAGCAGTACTTC. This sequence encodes CASSYSAGVSDEQYF.